This entry concerns a single T cell receptor beta chain. These data are taken from a study of metastatic and nonmetastatic thyroid tumors. The entire patient cohort was treatment-naive prior to thyroid surgery. Through MiXCR, TCRdb re-clonotyped the PCR reads. The top ten hold about 30% of the sample, which has 15,000 or so clones, more than 10% seen once. Germline V lookup: CDR1 SGHNT, CDR2 YYREEE (reference sequence). The CDR3 loop spans 15 amino acids. V was trimmed by 4 bases and J by 6 bases, leaving 14 bases between them. This rearrangement joins TRBV5-4 to TRBJ1-6; D possibly corresponds to TRBD1 (6 bases). The receptor's source is a female donor with papillary thyroid cancer or a benign thyroid nodule (not recorded which). Some clones in this sample may be carry-over from other donors' samples. Material for sequencing was blood. CDR3 protein: CASSGGTSFNSPLHF. As DNA, the CDR3 is TGTGCCAGCAGCGGCGGGACAAGCTTTAATTCACCCCTCCACTTT.